This T cell receptor (beta chain) was identified during a study of T cells after yellow fever vaccination. Notes on the study in general: Bulk-population clonotypes that are abundant could appear as contaminants in FACS-sorted repertoires. CD4 and CD8 compartments shared a small share of clonotypes, likely from convergent recombination.

There are 12 residues in the CDR3. Per germline, CDR1 MNHNS and CDR2 SASEGT. By 5'RACE template switching, TCR cDNA was produced, with a universal primer site and UMIs added in the process. TCRdb redid the calling of the 5' RACE reads with MiXCR, one entry per CDR3 protein. This sample carries some 560,000 distinct CDR3 sequences, less than 20% of them seen once, and the ten largest clones take around 15%. With regard to this clonotype: Antigen specificity is unknown. A much larger clone differs from this one at a single base, so this may be a read error.

The receptor comes from a man younger than 30 who received the YFV17D yellow fever vaccine. This chain uses TRBV6-1 with TRBJ1-1; 7 bases are shared with TRBD1. The sample in question was PBMCs, obtained 5 days after the first yellow fever vaccination. Here the CDR3 DNA reads TGTGCCAGCAGGACAGGGAACAATGAAGCTTTCTTT. Protein: CASRTGNNEAFF.